A single sample is the source of the 2 T cell receptor beta chains below, sequenced in a study of CD8 T cells in ankylosing spondylitis. Each CDR3 protein gets one entry after TCRdb re-called the 5' RACE reads with MiXCR. The sample records 270,000 or so distinct CDR3 sequences, 15% to 20% being singletons. Sequenced input: blood, either unsorted or a sorted T cell fraction (not recorded which). These receptors were obtained from a male donor with ankylosing spondylitis or in good health (not recorded which).

This clonotype was recorded once. Here the CDR3 DNA reads TGTGCCAGCAGCACGGACAGGGCCAAATACAATGAGCAGTTCTTC. Protein product: CASSTDRAKYNEQFF. The V call is TRBV3-1, the J call TRBJ2-1, with 8 bases fitting TRBD1. The germline CDR1 and CDR2 sequences are LGHDT and YNNKEL (reference sequence). The trim removed 5 bases at V and 4 bases at J, leaving 7 bases unmatched. The CDR3 contains 15 residues.

J is TRBJ2-3 and V is TRBV4-3; D may be TRBD1 (5 bases). The germline CDR1 and CDR2 sequences are LGHNA and YSLEER. Trimming shortened V by 0 bases and J by 4 bases, and 14 bases separated the two germline ends. The CDR3 consists of 16 residues. The CDR3: CASSQDSWQGADTQYF. In DNA form, the CDR3 reads TGCGCCAGCAGCCAAGATAGTTGGCAGGGCGCAGATACGCAGTATTTT.